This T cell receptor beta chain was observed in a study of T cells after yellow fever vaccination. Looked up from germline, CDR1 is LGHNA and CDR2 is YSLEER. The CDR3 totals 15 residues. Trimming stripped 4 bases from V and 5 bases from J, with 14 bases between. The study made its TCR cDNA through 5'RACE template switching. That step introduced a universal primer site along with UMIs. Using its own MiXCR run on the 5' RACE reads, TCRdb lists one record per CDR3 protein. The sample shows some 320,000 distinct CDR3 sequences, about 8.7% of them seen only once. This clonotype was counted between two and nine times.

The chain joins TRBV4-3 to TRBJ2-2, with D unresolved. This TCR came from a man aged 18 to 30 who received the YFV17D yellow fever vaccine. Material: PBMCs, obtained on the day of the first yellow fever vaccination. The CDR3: CASSPAPFRTGELFF. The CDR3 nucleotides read TGCGCCAGCAGCCCTGCCCCTTTTAGAACCGGGGAGCTGTTTTTT.